A single sample is the source of the 5 T cell receptor beta chains below, sequenced in a study of PD-L1 blockade in urothelial cancer (dated by TCRdb to about 2017). The intended sense of this specimen's time point label: pretreatment peripheral blood. The receptor library was made with the immunoSEQ multiplex PCR assay. TCRdb's version of the immuneACCESS table is confined to in-frame rearrangements and falls short of the full clone set. An unresolved V gene accounts for under half of the shortfall where checked; the remainder is of unknown origin. Counted in this sample were some 46,000 clones; more than 70% of them appeared once. The ten top clones hold 15% to 20% of the sample. The sample consisted of PBMCs, taken around atezolizumab (anti-PD-L1) treatment. The receptors were sampled from a man between 60 and 70 years old with urothelial cancer.

V gene TRBV29-1 combines with J gene TRBJ2-3; a weak D match, TRBD2 (5 bases). In germline, CDR1 is SQVTM, CDR2 ANQGSEA. CDR3 size: 12 residues. Trimming removed 6 bases from V and 1 base from J, with 8 bases in between. CDR3 loop: CSVDGGTDTQYF. The CDR3 DNA follows: TGCAGCGTGGACGGGGGCACAGATACGCAGTATTTT.

In its sample, this clone ranks as medium-sized (0.01 to 0.1%). This chain links TRBV11-3 with TRBJ2-1, with TRBD2 identical over 11 bases. From germline, CDR1 is SGHNT and CDR2 YENEEA. V trimming: 0 bases; J trimming: 8 bases; junction bases outside the gene matches: 9. The CDR3 sequence is 17 residues long. In DNA form, the CDR3 reads TGTGCCAGCAGCTTAGATATAGCGGGGGGGCTTGAGGATGAGCAGTTCTTC. Its translation is CASSLDIAGGLEDEQFF.

The rearrangement joins TRBV5-1 to TRBJ2-3; D not resolved. The V gene lost 0 bases and the J gene lost 3 bases, with 5 bases spanning the gap. CDR3 length: 13 residues. CDR1 SGHRS and CDR2 YFSETQ come from the germline V gene. Here the CDR3 reads CASSLDSTDTQYF. The CDR3 nucleotides read TGCGCCAGCAGCTTGGACTCAACAGATACGCAGTATTTT.

V and J are TRBV21-1 and TRBJ2-3; TRBD2, as called in the table, went unchecked against the DNA. TRBV21-1 is a pseudogene locus. CDR3 length equals 18 residues. The CDR3 loop reads CASGIGDTSGGLTDTQYF. The CDR3, as DNA: TGTGCCAGCGGGATAGGGGATACTAGCGGGGGGTTGACAGATACGCAGTATTTT.

CDR3 loop: CASSFSDQPQHF. The CDR3 DNA follows: TGTGCCAGCAGCTTCTCCGATCAGCCCCAGCATTTT. The rearrangement joins TRBV7-9 to TRBJ1-5; D uncertain. The CDR3 has 12 amino acids. Germline CDR1 SEHNR, CDR2 FQNEAQ (reference sequence). The ends were cut back, 3 bases at V and 5 bases at J, with 5 bases in the middle.